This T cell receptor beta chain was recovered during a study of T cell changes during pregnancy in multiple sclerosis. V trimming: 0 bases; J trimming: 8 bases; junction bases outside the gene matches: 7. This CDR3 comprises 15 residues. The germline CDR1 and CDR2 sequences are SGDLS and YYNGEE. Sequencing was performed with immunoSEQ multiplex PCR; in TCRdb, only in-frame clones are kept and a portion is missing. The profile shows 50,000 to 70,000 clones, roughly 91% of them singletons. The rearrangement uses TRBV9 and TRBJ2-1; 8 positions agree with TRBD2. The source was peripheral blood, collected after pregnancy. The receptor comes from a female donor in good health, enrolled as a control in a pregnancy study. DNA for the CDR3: TGTGCCAGCAGCGTAGGTAGCGGGGCCACAGATGAGCAGTTCTTC. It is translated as CASSVGSGATDEQFF.